The 24 T cell receptor beta chains below were found in one sample sequenced in a study of blood T cells in healthy people across ages. The second PCR ran about 7 to 12 cycles with a sample-barcoded 5' primer and J-beta primers. A single record per CDR3 protein comes from TCRdb applying MiXCR to the 5' RACE reads. The sample lists some 860,000 distinct CDR3 sequences, approximately 60% occurring once. The sample was blood. The source is a man aged 35 to 55 in good health.

V gene TRBV5-1 combines with J gene TRBJ1-5; D is perhaps TRBD1 (5 bases). The CDR3 has 15 residues. Deletions cut 0 bases from V and 4 bases from J, with 11 bases between. Germline V lookup: CDR1 SGHRS, CDR2 YFSETQ. The CDR3 is CASSLVGDGNQPQHF. CDR3 nucleotides: TGCGCCAGCAGCTTGGTAGGGGACGGGAATCAGCCCCAGCATTTT.

The chain joins TRBV7-2 to TRBJ2-7; D is uncertain. CDR1 is SGHTA, CDR2 FQGNSA, per germline. The germline V and J ends were trimmed by 3 bases and 3 bases, with 15 bases remaining between them. The CDR3 runs to 15 residues. The CDR3, as DNA: TGTGCCAGCAGCTTCTGGGCAGGTGCTATCTACGAGCAGTACTTC. This gives the protein CASSFWAGAIYEQYF.

The chain couples TRBV7-9 to TRBJ1-1; 8 nucleotides match TRBD1. This CDR3 has 14 amino acids. Trimming took 5 bases from V and 6 from J; bases not matched to a gene: 8. Germline values: CDR1 SEHNR, CDR2 FQNEAQ (reference sequence). CDR3 loop: CASSARTGKAEAFF. CDR3 sequence (DNA): TGTGCCAGCAGCGCCCGGACAGGGAAGGCTGAAGCTTTCTTT.

This clonotype was counted a few times. The V gene is TRBV12-3 or TRBV12-4, the J gene TRBJ2-7; D gene uncertain. The V gene lost 1 base and the J gene lost 0 bases, with 10 bases spanning the gap. The CDR3 consists of 15 residues. The CDR3 loop is CASSLVGGTSYEQYF. The CDR3 region has the DNA TGTGCCAGCAGTTTAGTGGGCGGAACCTCCTACGAGCAGTACTTC.

In this sample, this clonotype turned up many times. The chain carries TRBV4-2 and TRBJ2-1, with D perhaps matching TRBD1 or TRBD2 (6 bases each). Trimming left V 0 bases short and J 3 bases short, with 9 bases between. From germline, CDR1 is LGHNA and CDR2 YNFKEQ. The CDR3 totals 15 residues. CDR3 loop: CASSQEGGGYNEQFF. The CDR3 region has the DNA TGTGCCAGCAGCCAAGAGGGGGGCGGCTACAATGAGCAGTTCTTC.

V usage is TRBV5-1 and J usage is TRBJ1-1; D remains ambiguous. Germline CDR1 reads SGHRS; CDR2 reads YFSETQ. The CDR3 covers 13 residues. V was cut by 2 bases and J by 5 bases, with 10 bases left in between. The CDR3 region is CASSLDSGTEAFF. The DNA for the CDR3 is TGCGCCAGCAGCTTAGACTCGGGGACTGAAGCTTTCTTT. The full variable domain, with the rest looked up from reference TRBV5-1 and TRBJ1-1, is KAGVTQTPRYLIKTRGQQVTLSCSPISGHRSVSWYQQTPGQGLQFLFEYFSETQRNKGNFPGRFSGRQFSNSRSEMNVSTLELGDSALYLCASSLDSGTEAFFGQGTRLTVV.

There are many counts of this clonotype. The junction does not match germline at one end; this may be a read error. The genes are TRBV5-1 and TRBJ2-7; D remains ambiguous. Germline CDR1 SGHRS, CDR2 YFSETQ. The CDR3 is 12 residues long. CDR3 amino acids: CASSLVSYEQYF. CDR3 DNA sequence: TGTGCCAGCAGCTTAGTCTCCTACGAGCAGTACTTC. The entire variable domain, with the rest obtained from reference TRBV5-1 and TRBJ2-7, is as follows: KAGVTQTPRYLIKTRGQQVTLSCSPISGHRSVSWYQQTPGQGLQFLFEYFSETQRNKGNFPGRFSGRQFSNSRSEMNVSTLELGDSALYLCASSLVSYEQYFGPGTRLTVT.

This rearrangement joins TRBV7-9 to TRBJ2-7; the match to TRBD1 covers 9 bases. Germline V CDR1 and CDR2: SEHNR, FQNEAQ (reference sequence). The CDR3 contains 16 residues. Trimming cost V 5 bases and J 1 base; bases outside gene matches: 9. The CDR3 is CASSGVGGQGSYEQYF. The CDR3 coding sequence is TGTGCCAGCAGCGGCGTGGGGGGACAGGGATCCTACGAGCAGTACTTC.

This chain links TRBV3-1 with TRBJ1-2; tentatively, D is TRBD1 (5 bases). Germline CDR1 reads LGHDT; CDR2 reads YNNKEL (reference sequence). V shed 2 bases and J shed 7 bases, with 14 bases lying between them. This CDR3 has 14 amino acids. The CDR3 loop is CASSQQGAFGGYTF. CDR3 in DNA: TGTGCCAGCAGCCAACAAGGGGCGTTTGGTGGCTACACCTTC. The variable domain in full, with the rest retrieved from reference TRBV3-1 and TRBJ1-2, is DTAVSQTPKYLVTQMGNDKSIKCEQNLGHDTMYWYKQDSKKFLKIMFSYNNKELIINETVPNRFSPKSPDKAHLNLHINSLELGDSAVYFCASSQQGAFGGYTFGSGTRLTVV.

This clonotype has at least ten counts. The chain couples TRBV12-3 or TRBV12-4 to TRBJ2-7; TRBD2 matches at 8 bases. This CDR3 is built from 14 residues. The trim removed 5 bases at V and 6 bases at J, leaving 9 bases unmatched. CDR3 in amino acids: CASSHAGTRGEQYF. Here the CDR3 DNA reads TGTGCCAGCAGTCACGCCGGGACTAGGGGCGAGCAGTACTTC.

The J gene is TRBJ2-1, the V gene TRBV29-1; 7 bases line up with TRBD2. CDR1 and CDR2 (germline): SQVTM, ANQGSEA. Trimming cost V 4 bases and J 4 bases; bases outside gene matches: 7. The CDR3 extends over 14 amino acids. The CDR3 here is CSVVGRREYNEQFF. The CDR3 DNA reads as TGCAGCGTTGTAGGGCGGCGGGAGTACAATGAGCAGTTCTTC.

The V and J genes are TRBV15 and TRBJ2-3; 7 bases are a match to TRBD2. J lost 2 bases, V lost 0 bases, and 8 bases had no gene match. Germline-derived CDR1 and CDR2 are LNHNV and YYDKDF (reference sequence). This CDR3 contains 17 residues. The DNA for the CDR3 is TGTGCCACCAGCAGAGATAGGAAGGGACTACACACAGATACGCAGTATTTT. Protein sequence: CATSRDRKGLHTDTQYF. Full variable domain (remainder filled in from reference TRBV15 and TRBJ2-3): DAMVIQNPRYQVTQFGKPVTLSCSQTLNHNVMYWYQQKSSQAPKLLFHYYDKDFNNEADTPDNFQSRRPNTSFCFLDIRSPGLGDTAMYLCATSRDRKGLHTDTQYFGPGTRLTVL.

The genes are TRBV28 and TRBJ1-2; 7 nucleotides match TRBD1. From germline, CDR1 is MDHEN and CDR2 SYDVKM. The CDR3 runs 16 residues. The V segment lost 5 bases and the J segment 4 bases; nucleotides outside the gene matches: 13. The CDR3 loop reads CASSGSDRAHSYGYTF. CDR3 DNA sequence: TGTGCCAGCAGTGGATCAGACAGGGCTCATAGCTATGGCTACACCTTC.

This clonotype was seen once. The chain uses TRBV11-3 and TRBJ2-7; D possibly corresponds to TRBD1 (6 bases). The CDR3 is 15 residues long. The V gene's germline CDR1 is SGHNT and CDR2 YENEEA. V was clipped by 3 bases and J by 3 bases, with 15 bases between them. The CDR3 DNA is TGTGCCAGCAGCTTGTCTGGACAGTCCATCTACGAGCAGTACTTC. Translation gives CASSLSGQSIYEQYF.

This clonotype was counted only a few times. This chain joins TRBV7-2 and TRBJ2-3; 7 bases fit TRBD2. Germline V gene data show CDR1 as SGHTA and CDR2 as FQGNSA. Trimming at V came to 1 base and at J to 1 base, leaving 8 bases not matched to a gene. This CDR3 comprises 17 residues. The CDR3 protein is CASSLDAGDPGTDTQYF. The CDR3 nucleotides read TGTGCCAGCAGCTTAGATGCGGGGGATCCCGGCACAGATACGCAGTATTTT.

V gene TRBV6-1 combines with J gene TRBJ2-5; 10 bases are a match to TRBD1. Gene TRBJ2-7 matches the end of the DNA better, so the J call may be wrong. The CDR3 runs to 15 residues. Germline V lookup: CDR1 MNHNS, CDR2 SASEGT. CDR3 protein: CASSEGETGGSEQYF. DNA for the CDR3: TGTGCCAGCAGTGAGGGGGAGACAGGGGGCTCCGAGCAGTACTTC.

On this clonotype itself: At one of its ends the junction is not consistent with the germline gene, which may arise from a read error. The chain couples TRBV4-3 to TRBJ2-6, with a tentative D call TRBD2 (6 bases). This CDR3 has 17 residues. The germline V gene has CDR1 LGHNA and CDR2 YSLEER. CDR3 nucleotide sequence: TGCGCCAGCAGCCATAGGGACTCCAGCTCTGGGGCCAGCGTCCTGACTTTC. Residues: CASSHRDSSSGASVLTF.

The rearrangement uses TRBV7-3 and TRBJ1-1; D is perhaps TRBD1 (5 bases). The CDR3 runs 14 residues. Germline CDR1 reads SGHTA; CDR2 reads FQGTGA. The V end lost 2 bases, the J end lost 5 bases, and 12 bases lay between the germline ends. This CDR3 reads CASSLDSGITEAFF. Written as DNA, the CDR3 is TGTGCCAGCAGCTTAGACTCAGGGATTACTGAAGCTTTCTTT.

In DNA, the CDR3 is TGTGCCAGCAGCCTCACAAGGGGGAATAATCAGCCCCAGCATTTT. Its protein product is CASSLTRGNNQPQHF. This chain connects TRBV28 to TRBJ1-5, with a tentative D call TRBD1 (6 bases). Germline V gene lookup returns CDR1 MDHEN and CDR2 SYDVKM. Trimming removed 6 bases from V and 4 bases from J, with 16 bases in between. This CDR3 contains 15 residues.

The V gene is TRBV5-1, the J gene TRBJ1-2; D is uncertain. The ends were cut back, 0 bases at V and 2 bases at J, with 8 bases in the middle. The CDR3 totals 14 residues. In germline, CDR1 is SGHRS, CDR2 YFSETQ. This chain's CDR3 is CASSLVAGNYGYTF. CDR3 nucleotides: TGCGCCAGCAGCTTGGTTGCAGGCAACTATGGCTACACCTTC.

The J gene is TRBJ2-7, the V gene TRBV15, with 8 bases aligning to TRBD1. The V and J ends lost 2 bases and 7 bases, in that order; junction bases with no gene match: 7. The CDR3 has 14 residues. Germline V gives CDR1 LNHNV, CDR2 YYDKDF (reference sequence). The CDR3 sequence: CATSRTQGAGEQYF. The CDR3 DNA is TGTGCCACCAGCAGAACGCAGGGGGCCGGGGAGCAGTACTTC.

This clonotype was counted only a few times. The chain combines TRBV7-3 with TRBJ1-6; no reliable D call. V was trimmed by 2 bases and J by 7 bases, leaving 18 bases between them. The germline CDR1 and CDR2 sequences are SGHTA and FQGTGA. The CDR3 runs to 17 residues. CDR3 region: CASSLVDGDARNSPLHF. CDR3 DNA sequence: TGTGCCAGCAGCTTAGTGGATGGCGACGCGAGAAATTCACCCCTCCACTTT. Full variable domain (remainder filled in from reference TRBV7-3 and TRBJ1-6): GAGVSQTPSNKVTEKGKYVELRCDPISGHTALYWYRQSLGQGPEFLIYFQGTGAADDSGLPNDRFFAVRPEGSVSTLKIQRTERGDSAVYLCASSLVDGDARNSPLHFGNGTRLTVT.

The chain couples TRBV7-3 to TRBJ1-2; maybe TRBD1 (6 bases). Trimming shortened V by 2 bases and J by 5 bases, and 12 bases separated the two germline ends. CDR1 and CDR2 (germline): SGHTA, FQGTGA. The CDR3 runs 14 residues. Here the CDR3 reads CASSLSGVEYGYTF. For the CDR3, the DNA is TGTGCCAGCAGCTTATCAGGGGTAGAATATGGCTACACCTTC.

This chain connects TRBV20-1 to TRBJ1-4, with D uncertain. The CDR3 covers 13 residues. V was shortened by 6 bases and J by 7 bases, with 15 bases between the two germline ends. Germline V gene lookup returns CDR1 DFQATT and CDR2 SNEGSKA (reference sequence). The CDR3 DNA follows: TGCAGTGCGCCGCACCAAGCAGGTGAAAAACTGTTTTTT. It encodes CSAPHQAGEKLFF.